What follows are 12 T cell receptor beta chains derived from one specimen sequenced in a study of read filtering for tumor transcriptome and immune sequencing. Molecular barcoded adaptors covering alpha/delta and beta/gamma chains were used on 400 to 450 ng RNA. TCRdb itself ran the reads through MiXCR, one entry per CDR3 protein. Of tens of thousands of distinct CDR3 sequences listed, 20% to 25% are singletons. Material for sequencing was a population of CD138-negative cells sorted from bone marrow. All receptors come from a donor at least 40 years old with multiple myeloma.

In regard to this clonotype: The junction departs from the called germline gene at one end, perhaps through a read error. The chain couples TRBV2 to TRBJ2-5, with D perhaps matching TRBD2 (5 bases). Looked up from germline, CDR1 is SNHLY and CDR2 is FYNNEI. The CDR3 covers 13 residues. The CDR3: CASSSYGGEIQYF. The DNA of the CDR3 is TGTGCCAGCAGCTCGTACGGAGGCGAGATCCAGTACTTC.

This clonotype has at least ten counts. V and J are TRBV5-1 and TRBJ1-1; 7 bases match TRBD1. Trimming removed 6 bases from V and 4 bases from J; junction bases left unmatched: 6. The germline gives CDR1 SGHRS, CDR2 YFSETQ. The CDR3 contains 13 residues. This chain's CDR3 is CASTVSGGTEAFF. CDR3 DNA: TGCGCCAGCACCGTCTCAGGGGGCACTGAAGCTTTCTTT.

The CDR3 spells CASSQDANTGELFF. The CDR3 DNA is TGTGCCAGTAGTCAGGACGCGAACACCGGGGAGCTGTTTTTT. The V call is TRBV19, the J call TRBJ2-2, with D unclear. Germline loops: CDR1 LNHDA, CDR2 SQIVND (reference sequence). The ends were cut back, 5 bases at V and 0 bases at J, with 7 bases in the middle. The length of the CDR3 is 14 residues. The full variable domain, with the rest looked up from reference TRBV19 and TRBJ2-2, is DGGITQSPKYLFRKEGQNVTLSCEQNLNHDAMYWYRQDPGQGLRLIYYSQIVNDFQKGDIAEGYSVSREKKESFPLTVTSAQKNPTAFYLCASSQDANTGELFFGEGSRLTVL.

The sample holds many counts of this clonotype. V and J are TRBV29-1 and TRBJ2-3, with 12 bases aligning to TRBD2. Per the germline V gene, CDR1 is SQVTM and CDR2 is ANQGSEA. The J segment lost 3 bases and the V segment lost 7 bases, leaving 5 bases of the junction unmatched. The CDR3 has 14 amino acids. The CDR3 region is CSALTSGGTDTQYF. The CDR3 DNA reads as TGCAGCGCGCTGACTAGCGGGGGAACAGATACGCAGTATTTT.

This clonotype was detected ten times or more. This sequence joins TRBV29-1 and TRBJ2-2; maybe TRBD1 (5 bases). The CDR3 totals 14 residues. Germline CDR1 and CDR2: SQVTM and ANQGSEA. Trimming shortened V by 4 bases and J by 2 bases, and 11 bases separated the two germline ends. CDR3 region: CSVVGRVNTGELFF. CDR3 coding DNA: TGCAGCGTTGTGGGCAGGGTAAACACCGGGGAGCTGTTTTTT.

This clonotype has ten or more counts. The V and J genes are TRBV5-1 and TRBJ1-1; D ambiguous. The CDR3 extends over 14 amino acids. The ends were cut back, 2 bases at V and 0 bases at J, with 8 bases in the middle. The germline V gene encodes CDR1 SGHRS and CDR2 YFSETQ. The CDR3 nucleotides are TGCGCCAGCAGCTTTCTGAGCCTGAACACTGAAGCTTTCTTT. This codes for CASSFLSLNTEAFF.

This clonotype was detected ten times or more. CDR3 sequence (DNA): TGTGCCAGCAGGGAGATCGGGGAGCTGTTTTTT. Amino acids: CASREIGELFF. This chain uses TRBV28 with TRBJ2-2; no clear D. V dropped 6 bases and J dropped 7 bases, with 6 bases sitting between them. Germline CDR1 MDHEN, CDR2 SYDVKM. The CDR3 has 11 amino acids.

This clonotype was seen many times. This chain connects TRBV7-2 to TRBJ2-5; no clear D gene. This CDR3 is 11 amino acids long. Germline CDR1 is SGHTA and CDR2 is FQGNSA. V lost 3 bases, J lost 4 bases, and 3 bases lay in between. The CDR3: CASSFSETQYF. The DNA for the CDR3 is TGTGCCAGCAGCTTTTCAGAGACCCAGTACTTC.

The table lists this clonotype with a few counts. This chain connects TRBV29-1 to TRBJ1-1; D is ambiguous. Deletions cut 3 bases from V and 4 bases from J, with 12 bases between. CDR1 SQVTM and CDR2 ANQGSEA come from the germline V gene. The CDR3 consists of 13 residues. CDR3 bases: TGCAGCGTTGAGGATGGGAAGAGCACTGAAGCTTTCTTT. Its protein is CSVEDGKSTEAFF.

This chain uses TRBV20-1 with TRBJ2-2; a possible D gene is TRBD1 (6 bases). V shed 2 bases and J shed 7 bases, with 11 bases lying between them. This CDR3 has 13 amino acids. Per the germline V gene, CDR1 is DFQATT and CDR2 is SNEGSKA (reference sequence). The DNA for the CDR3 is TGCAGTGCTAGACGGGACATAGTCGGGGAGCTGTTTTTT. Its protein is CSARRDIVGELFF.

About this clonotype: This may arise from a read error, as a much more abundant clone is one base away. The chain links TRBV27 to TRBJ2-3, with D uncertain. This CDR3 is 15 amino acids long. Per germline, CDR1 MNHEY and CDR2 SMNVEV (reference sequence). The CDR3 nucleotides read TGTGCCAGCGGTTTATCGGTGGATCGGCCAGATACGCAGTATTTT. Residues: CASGLSVDRPDTQYF.

This clonotype was detected ten times or more. The rearrangement links TRBV7-2 to TRBJ2-7; 9 positions agree with TRBD1. The CDR3 is 14 residues long. The ends lost 5 bases at V and 4 bases at J; junction bases unmatched: 6. Germline CDR1 and CDR2: SGHTA and FQGNSA. CDR3 coding DNA: TGTGCCAGCAGCCTACGGACAGGGGATTACGAGCAGTACTTC. Translated, it gives CASSLRTGDYEQYF.